The 13 T cell receptor beta chains below come from one sample, sequenced in a study of blood T cell repertoires in COVID-19. Sequencing was performed with immunoSEQ multiplex PCR; in TCRdb, only in-frame clones are kept and a portion is missing. The sample comprises 150,000 or so clones, 87% of which are singletons, and roughly 4% rests with the top ten. Input material: PBMCs or T cells enriched from blood (not recorded which). These receptors were obtained from a woman aged 40-49 years who had been exposed to COVID-19.

CDR3 in DNA: TGTGCCAGCACTAAAGGGGGCGAAGAGACCCAGTACTTC. Amino acids: CASTKGGEETQYF. This chain uses TRBV5-4 with TRBJ2-5; 7 positions agree with TRBD1. The CDR3 runs 13 residues. V was clipped by 6 bases and J by 3 bases; unmatched bases: 5. Germline CDR1 is SGHNT and CDR2 is YYREEE (reference sequence).

V usage is TRBV4-1 and J usage is TRBJ2-5; tentatively, D is TRBD1 (6 bases). The ends were cut back, 4 bases at V and 3 bases at J, with 21 bases in the middle. Germline CDR1 and CDR2: MGHRA and YSYEKL. This CDR3 spans 17 amino acids. Written as DNA, the CDR3 is TGCGCCAGCAGCCGAGATTACAGGGCCCCTCCAAAAGAGACCCAGTACTTC. Translation gives CASSRDYRAPPKETQYF.

This chain joins TRBV5-1 and TRBJ1-2, with D tentatively TRBD1 (5 bases). This CDR3 is 15 amino acids long. Germline CDR1 and CDR2: SGHRS and YFSETQ. The V and J ends lost 0 bases and 6 bases respectively, with 15 bases between them. CDR3 nucleotides: TGCGCCAGCAGCTTGGACTCCCAGGGATCGGATGGCTACACCTTC. Amino acids: CASSLDSQGSDGYTF.

V gene TRBV9 combines with J gene TRBJ2-7; 8 bases map to TRBD1. The CDR3 spans 14 residues. The germline gives CDR1 SGDLS, CDR2 YYNGEE. Trimming removed 4 bases from V and 4 bases from J; junction bases left unmatched: 7. The CDR3 reads CASSYTGGTYEQYF. The CDR3 coding sequence is TGTGCCAGCAGCTATACAGGGGGGACATACGAGCAGTACTTC. Together with reference TRBV9 and TRBJ2-7, the CDR3 gives the full variable domain: DSGVTQTPKHLITATGQRVTLRCSPRSGDLSVYWYQQSLDQGLQFLIQYYNGEERAKGNILERFSAQQFPDLHSELNLSSLELGDSALYFCASSYTGGTYEQYFGPGTRLTVT.

This clone came up a few times. The CDR3 is CASSYSGQTYGYTF. The CDR3, as DNA: TGTGCCAGCAGTTACTCCGGACAGACCTATGGCTACACCTTC. The J gene is TRBJ1-2, the V gene TRBV6-5, with D possibly being TRBD1 (6 bases). Trimming shortened V by 0 bases and J by 4 bases, and 9 bases separated the two germline ends. CDR1 MNHEY and CDR2 SVGAGI come from the germline V gene. The CDR3 is made up of 14 amino acids.

This clone appeared a few times. The chain is built from TRBV18 and TRBJ1-5, with 7 positions matching TRBD1. The CDR3 length is 15 residues. The germline CDR1 and CDR2 sequences are KGHSH and LQKENI. Trimming at V came to 4 bases and at J to 2 bases, leaving 5 bases not matched to a gene. CDR3 sequence: CASSQTGSGNQPQHF. The CDR3, as DNA: TGTGCCAGCTCACAGACAGGGTCGGGCAATCAGCCCCAGCATTTT.

The chain couples TRBV6-5 to TRBJ1-5; D gene uncertain. CDR3 size: 14 residues. Between the trimmed V and J ends, which lost 5 bases and 0 bases, there was a span of 8 bases. Germline CDR1 is MNHEY and CDR2 is SVGAGI. CDR3 in DNA: TGTGCCAGCAGTCGAGGATATAGCAATCAGCCCCAGCATTTT. It is translated as CASSRGYSNQPQHF.

This rearrangement joins TRBV6-6 to TRBJ1-5; no clear D. Germline V CDR1 and CDR2: MNHNY, SVGAGI (reference sequence). This CDR3 comprises 16 residues. V was clipped by 4 bases and J by 1 base, with 14 bases between them. The CDR3 loop is CASSSVESASNQPQHF. CDR3 DNA sequence: TGTGCCAGCAGTTCGGTGGAGTCCGCGAGCAATCAGCCCCAGCATTTT.

This chain connects TRBV18 to TRBJ1-1; 8 bases align to TRBD1. The CDR3 is 13 amino acids. The V segment lost 9 bases and the J segment 1 base; nucleotides outside the gene matches: 4. CDR1 KGHSH and CDR2 LQKENI come from the germline V gene. The CDR3 DNA follows: TGTGCCAGTTCCAGGGGGCAGAACACTGAAGCTTTCTTT. Translation gives CASSRGQNTEAFF.

The chain links TRBV11-2 to TRBJ1-6; unclear D gene. Germline CDR1 is SGHAT and CDR2 is FQNNGV. The CDR3 spans 11 residues. Trimming stripped 0 bases from V and 17 bases from J, with 8 bases between. CDR3 in amino acids: CASSLDPGFHF. The CDR3 DNA follows: TGTGCCAGCAGCTTAGATCCGGGTTTCCACTTT.

J is TRBJ2-2 and V is TRBV7-9, with a weak D call TRBD1 (6 bases). Germline CDR1 and CDR2: SEHNR and FQNEAQ (reference sequence). There are 15 residues in the CDR3. Trimming removed 0 bases at V and 5 bases at J, with 10 bases between. The DNA for the CDR3 is TGTGCCAGCAGCTTAGCCACAGGGAAAACCGGGGAGCTGTTTTTT. Translated, it gives CASSLATGKTGELFF.

DNA of the CDR3: TGTGCCAGCAGTTTAAGGGGGCCGAGCAATCAGCCCCAGCATTTT. Amino acids: CASSLRGPSNQPQHF. The V gene is TRBV28, the J gene TRBJ1-5; 7 bases line up with TRBD1. V dropped 2 bases and J dropped 1; count of bases not matched to a gene: 2. Germline V lookup: CDR1 MDHEN, CDR2 SYDVKM. The CDR3 sequence is 15 residues long.

The chain carries TRBV10-1 and TRBJ2-1; D may be TRBD1 (6 bases). Trimming pared 4 bases from V and 2 bases from J, leaving 12 bases between. Germline CDR1 is WNHNN and CDR2 is SYGVQD (reference sequence). This CDR3 has 15 residues. The CDR3 here is CASSGTASPYNEQFF. CDR3 bases: TGCGCCAGCAGTGGGACAGCTTCCCCCTACAATGAGCAGTTCTTC.